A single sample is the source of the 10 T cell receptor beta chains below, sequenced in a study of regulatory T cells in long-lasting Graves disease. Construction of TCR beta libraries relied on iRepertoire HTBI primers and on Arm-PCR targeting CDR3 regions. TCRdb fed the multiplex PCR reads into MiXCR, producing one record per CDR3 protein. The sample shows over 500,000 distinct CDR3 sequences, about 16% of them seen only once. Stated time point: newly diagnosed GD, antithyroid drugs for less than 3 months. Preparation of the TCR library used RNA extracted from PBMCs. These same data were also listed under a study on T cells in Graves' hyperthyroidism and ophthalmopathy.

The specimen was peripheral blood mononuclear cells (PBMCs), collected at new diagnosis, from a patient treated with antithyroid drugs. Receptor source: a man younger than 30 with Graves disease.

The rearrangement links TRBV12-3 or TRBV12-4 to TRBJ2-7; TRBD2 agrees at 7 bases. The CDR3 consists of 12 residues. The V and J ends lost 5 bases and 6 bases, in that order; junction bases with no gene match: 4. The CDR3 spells CASSPGRTEQYF. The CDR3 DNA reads TGTGCCAGCAGTCCCGGGAGGACCGAGCAGTACTTC.

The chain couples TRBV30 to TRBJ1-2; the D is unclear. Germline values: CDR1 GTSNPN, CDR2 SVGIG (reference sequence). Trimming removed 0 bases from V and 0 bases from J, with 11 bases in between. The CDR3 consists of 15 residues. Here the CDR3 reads CAWSVLKGANYGYTF. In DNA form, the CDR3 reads TGTGCCTGGAGTGTACTAAAGGGCGCTAACTATGGCTACACCTTC.

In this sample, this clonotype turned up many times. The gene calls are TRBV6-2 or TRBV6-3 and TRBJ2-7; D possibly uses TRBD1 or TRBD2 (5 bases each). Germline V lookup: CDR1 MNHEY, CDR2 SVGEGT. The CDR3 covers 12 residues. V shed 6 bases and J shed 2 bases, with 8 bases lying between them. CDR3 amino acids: CASSGAAYEQYF. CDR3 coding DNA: TGTGCCAGCAGCGGGGCAGCCTACGAGCAGTACTTC.

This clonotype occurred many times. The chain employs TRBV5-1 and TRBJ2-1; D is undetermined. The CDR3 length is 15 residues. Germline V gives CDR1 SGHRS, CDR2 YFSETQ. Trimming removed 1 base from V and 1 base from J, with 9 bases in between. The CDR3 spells CASSLNPGSYNEQFF. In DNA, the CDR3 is TGCGCCAGCAGCTTGAACCCAGGATCCTACAATGAGCAGTTCTTC.

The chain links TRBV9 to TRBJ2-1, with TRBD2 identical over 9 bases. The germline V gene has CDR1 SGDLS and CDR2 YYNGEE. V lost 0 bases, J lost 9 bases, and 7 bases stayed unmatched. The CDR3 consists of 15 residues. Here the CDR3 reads CASSVDGGRAGEQFF. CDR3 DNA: TGTGCCAGCAGCGTAGACGGCGGGAGGGCCGGTGAGCAGTTCTTC.

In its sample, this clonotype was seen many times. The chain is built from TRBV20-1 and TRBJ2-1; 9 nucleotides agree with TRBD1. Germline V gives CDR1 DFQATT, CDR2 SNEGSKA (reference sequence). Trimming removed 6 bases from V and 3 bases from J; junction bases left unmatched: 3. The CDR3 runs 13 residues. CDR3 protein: CSATGQGYNEQFF. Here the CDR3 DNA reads TGCAGTGCCACGGGACAGGGCTACAATGAGCAGTTCTTC.

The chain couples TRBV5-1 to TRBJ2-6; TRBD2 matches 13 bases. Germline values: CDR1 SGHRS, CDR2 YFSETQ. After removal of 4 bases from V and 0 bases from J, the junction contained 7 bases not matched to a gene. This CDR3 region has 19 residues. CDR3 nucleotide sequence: TGCGCCAGCAGCCGGGGACTAGCGGGACTACTCTCTGGGGCCAACGTCCTGACTTTC. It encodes CASSRGLAGLLSGANVLTF.

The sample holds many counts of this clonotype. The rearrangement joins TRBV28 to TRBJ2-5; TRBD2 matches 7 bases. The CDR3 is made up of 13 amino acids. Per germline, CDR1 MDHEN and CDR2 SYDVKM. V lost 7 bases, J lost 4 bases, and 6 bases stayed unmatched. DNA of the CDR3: TGTGCCAGCATCCCCTGGGGGGGAGAGACCCAGTACTTC. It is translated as CASIPWGGETQYF.

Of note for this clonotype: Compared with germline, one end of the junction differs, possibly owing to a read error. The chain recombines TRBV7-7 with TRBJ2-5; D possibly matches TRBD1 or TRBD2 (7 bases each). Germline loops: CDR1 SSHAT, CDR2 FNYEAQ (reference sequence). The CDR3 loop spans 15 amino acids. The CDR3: CASSRGTAGWETQYF. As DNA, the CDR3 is TGTGCTAGCAGCCGCGGGACAGCGGGATGGGAGACCCAGTACTTC.

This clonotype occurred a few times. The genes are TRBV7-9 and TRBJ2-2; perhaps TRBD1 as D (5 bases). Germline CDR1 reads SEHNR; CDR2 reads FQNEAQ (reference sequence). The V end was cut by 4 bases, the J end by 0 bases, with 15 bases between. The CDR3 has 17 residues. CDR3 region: CASSYPVGETNTGELFF. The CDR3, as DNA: TGTGCCAGCAGCTACCCGGTAGGGGAAACGAACACCGGGGAGCTGTTTTTT.